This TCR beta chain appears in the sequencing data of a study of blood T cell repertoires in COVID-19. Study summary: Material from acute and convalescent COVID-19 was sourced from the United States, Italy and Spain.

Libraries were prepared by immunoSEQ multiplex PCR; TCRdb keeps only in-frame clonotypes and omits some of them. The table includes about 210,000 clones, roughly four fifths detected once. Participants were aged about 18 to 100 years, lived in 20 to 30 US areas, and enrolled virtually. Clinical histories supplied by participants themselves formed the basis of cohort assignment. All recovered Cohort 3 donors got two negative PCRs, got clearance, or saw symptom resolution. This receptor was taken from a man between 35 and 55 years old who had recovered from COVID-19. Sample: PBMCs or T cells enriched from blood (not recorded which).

CDR3 residues: CSVRSGQGYNEQFF. The CDR3 region has the DNA TGCAGCGTCCGATCGGGACAGGGGTACAATGAGCAGTTCTTC. J is TRBJ2-1 and V is TRBV29-1; 10 bases map to TRBD1. V shed 6 bases, J shed 4 bases, and the junction held 6 bases outside the gene matches. The germline V gene encodes CDR1 SQVTM and CDR2 ANQGSEA. The CDR3 length is 14 residues.